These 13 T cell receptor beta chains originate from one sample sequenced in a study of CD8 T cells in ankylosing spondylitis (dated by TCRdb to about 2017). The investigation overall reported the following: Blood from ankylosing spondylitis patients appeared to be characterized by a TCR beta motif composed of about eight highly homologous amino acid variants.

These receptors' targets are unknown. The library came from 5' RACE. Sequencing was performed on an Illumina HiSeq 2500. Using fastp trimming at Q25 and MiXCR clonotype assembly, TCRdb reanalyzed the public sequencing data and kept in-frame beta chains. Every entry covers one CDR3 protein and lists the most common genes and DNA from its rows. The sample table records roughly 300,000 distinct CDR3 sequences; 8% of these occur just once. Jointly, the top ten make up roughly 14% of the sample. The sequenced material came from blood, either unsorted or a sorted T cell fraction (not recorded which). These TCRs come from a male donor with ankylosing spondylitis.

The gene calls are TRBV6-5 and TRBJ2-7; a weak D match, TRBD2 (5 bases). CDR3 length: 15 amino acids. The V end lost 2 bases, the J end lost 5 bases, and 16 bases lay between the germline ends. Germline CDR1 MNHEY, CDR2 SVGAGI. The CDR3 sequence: CASSYLVALAHEQYF. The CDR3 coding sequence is TGTGCCAGCAGTTACCTTGTAGCGTTGGCCCACGAGCAGTACTTC.

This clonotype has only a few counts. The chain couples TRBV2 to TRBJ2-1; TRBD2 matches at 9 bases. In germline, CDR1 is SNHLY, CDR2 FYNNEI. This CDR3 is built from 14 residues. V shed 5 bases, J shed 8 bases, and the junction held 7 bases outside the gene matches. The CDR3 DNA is TGTGCCAGCAGTCAGGAAGCGGGGGGCGATGAGCAGTTCTTC. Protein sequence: CASSQEAGGDEQFF.

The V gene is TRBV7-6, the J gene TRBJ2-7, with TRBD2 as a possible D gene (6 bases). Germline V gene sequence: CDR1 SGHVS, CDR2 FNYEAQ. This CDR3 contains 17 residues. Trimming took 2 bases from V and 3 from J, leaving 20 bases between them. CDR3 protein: CASSLTSLTNTYYEQYF. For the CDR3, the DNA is TGTGCCAGCAGCTTAACTAGCCTAACCAATACTTACTACGAGCAGTACTTC.

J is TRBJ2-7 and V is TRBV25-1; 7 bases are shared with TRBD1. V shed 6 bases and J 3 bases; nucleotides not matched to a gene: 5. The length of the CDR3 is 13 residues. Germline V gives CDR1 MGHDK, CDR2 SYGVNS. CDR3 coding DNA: TGTGCCAGCAGGGAGACAGGGAGCTACGAGCAGTACTTC. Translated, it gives CASRETGSYEQYF.

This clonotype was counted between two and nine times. CDR3 sequence (DNA): TGCGCCAGCAGCCAAGAGGCAGGGGGCACGGACACCGGGGAGCTGTTTTTT. Its translation: CASSQEAGGTDTGELFF. The chain carries TRBV4-1 and TRBJ2-2; 8 bases map to TRBD1. Germline V gives CDR1 MGHRA, CDR2 YSYEKL. The CDR3 totals 17 residues. After removal of 0 bases from V and 3 bases from J, the junction contained 6 bases not matched to a gene.

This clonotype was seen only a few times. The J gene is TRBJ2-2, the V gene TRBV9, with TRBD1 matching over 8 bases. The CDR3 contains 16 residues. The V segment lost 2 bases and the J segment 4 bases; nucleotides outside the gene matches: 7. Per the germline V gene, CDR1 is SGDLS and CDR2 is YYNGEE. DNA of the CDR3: TGTGCCAGCAGCGTCCCAGGGGGCGCGGGCACCGGGGAGCTGTTTTTT. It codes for CASSVPGGAGTGELFF.

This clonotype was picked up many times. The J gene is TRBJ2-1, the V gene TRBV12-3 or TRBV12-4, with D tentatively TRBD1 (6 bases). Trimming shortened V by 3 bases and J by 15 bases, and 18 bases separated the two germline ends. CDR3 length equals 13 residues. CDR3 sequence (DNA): TGTGCCAGCAGTTTGGGACAATGGGGGTTGGGGTTCTTC. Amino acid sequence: CASSLGQWGLGFF.

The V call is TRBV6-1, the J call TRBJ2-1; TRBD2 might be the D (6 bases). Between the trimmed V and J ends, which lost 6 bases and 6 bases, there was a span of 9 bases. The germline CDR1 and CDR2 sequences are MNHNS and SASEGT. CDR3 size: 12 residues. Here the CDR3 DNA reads TGTGCCAGCAGGTTAGCGGCCAATGAGCAGTTCTTC. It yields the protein CASRLAANEQFF.

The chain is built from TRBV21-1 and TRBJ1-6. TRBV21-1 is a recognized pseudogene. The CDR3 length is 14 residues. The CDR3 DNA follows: TGTGCCAGCAGCAAATGGCCAAGAGTAGGGCCCCTCCACTTT. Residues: CASSKWPRVGPLHF.

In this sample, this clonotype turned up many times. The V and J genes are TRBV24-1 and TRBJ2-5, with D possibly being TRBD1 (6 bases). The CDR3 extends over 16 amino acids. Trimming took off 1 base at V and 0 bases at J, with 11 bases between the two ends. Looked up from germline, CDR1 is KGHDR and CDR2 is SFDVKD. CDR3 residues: CATSDFGQMYQETQYF. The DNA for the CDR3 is TGTGCCACCAGTGATTTTGGACAGATGTACCAAGAGACCCAGTACTTC.

The CDR3 bases are TGCAGTGCTGCCCAATTCTCTTCTGGAAACACCATATATTTT. As protein: CSAAQFSSGNTIYF. V usage is TRBV20-1 and J usage is TRBJ1-3; D not certain. Trimming took off 5 bases at V and 1 base at J, with 12 bases between the two ends. Germline assignment: CDR1 DFQATT and CDR2 SNEGSKA (reference sequence). CDR3 length equals 14 residues.

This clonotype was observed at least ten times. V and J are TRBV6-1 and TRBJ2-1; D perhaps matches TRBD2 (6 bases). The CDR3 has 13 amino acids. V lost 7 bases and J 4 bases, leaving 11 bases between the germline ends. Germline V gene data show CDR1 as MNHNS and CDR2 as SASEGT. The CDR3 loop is CASTRERYNEQFF. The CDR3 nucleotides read TGTGCCAGCACCCGGGAGAGGTACAATGAGCAGTTCTTC.

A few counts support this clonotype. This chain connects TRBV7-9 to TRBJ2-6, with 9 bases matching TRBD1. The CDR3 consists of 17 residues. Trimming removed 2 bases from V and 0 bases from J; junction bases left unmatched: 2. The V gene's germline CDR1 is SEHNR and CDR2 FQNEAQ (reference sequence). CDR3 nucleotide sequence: TGTGCCAGCAGCTTAATACAGGGGGCCTCTGGGGCCAACGTCCTGACTTTC. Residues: CASSLIQGASGANVLTF.